This is a list of T cell receptor beta chains from one sample in a study of blood T cell repertoires in COVID-19. Data came from immunoSEQ multiplex PCR; TCRdb stores just in-frame clones and leaves some out. This table has 110,000 to 150,000 clones, around three quarters appearing once. Sequenced: peripheral blood. The receptors were sampled from a man aged 55-75 years with acute or convalescent COVID-19. CDR3s include the opening cysteine and the closing phenylalanine or tryptophan. A D gene is named only where the DNA matches it firmly. Clone size, where shown, is once, few, many, or a class for clones that have expanded.

TRBJ1-3	15	NA	NA	TRBV6-6	CASSYPGTLGNTIYF	TGTGCCAGCAGTTACCCGGGGACACTCGGAAACACCATATATTTT
TRBJ2-1	16	NA	NA	TRBV29-1	CSVEARWEAPYNEQFF	TGCAGCGTTGAGGCGAGGTGGGAGGCCCCCTACAATGAGCAGTTCTTC
TRBJ1-2	14	NA	TRBD1	TRBV18	CASSPPGQGAGYTF	TGTGCCAGCTCACCCCCGGGACAGGGGGCAGGCTACACCTTC
TRBJ2-7	14	few	NA	TRBV9	CASSAQDSNYEQYF	TGTGCCAGCAGCGCACAGGACAGCAACTACGAGCAGTACTTC
TRBJ1-2	11	many	NA	TRBV5-1	CASSYDNGYTF	TGCGCCAGCAGCTATGACAATGGCTACACCTTC
TRBJ1-1	11	NA	NA	TRBV10-1	CASREDFEAFF	TGCGCCAGCAGAGAGGACTTTGAAGCTTTCTTT
TRBJ2-2	16	once	TRBD1	TRBV27	CASSFLGTGQTGELFF	TGTGCCAGCAGTTTCTTAGGGACAGGGCAAACCGGGGAGCTGTTTTTT
TRBJ2-7	13	NA	NA	TRBV6-5	CASRLQGEGEQYF	TGTGCCAGCAGGCTACAGGGAGAGGGCGAGCAGTACTTC
TRBJ2-5	13	NA	NA	TRBV6-5	CASSYPLAETQYF	TGTGCCAGCAGTTACCCCCTGGCAGAGACCCAGTACTTC
TRBJ2-2	16	once	TRBD1	TRBV2	CASSVTGQGSTGELFF	TGTGCCAGCAGTGTAACGGGACAGGGAAGCACCGGGGAGCTGTTTTTT
TRBJ1-5	12	NA	NA	TRBV5-8	CASNLRDQPQHF	TGTGCCAGCAACCTCAGGGATCAGCCCCAGCATTTT
TRBJ2-3	15	few	TRBD1	TRBV27	CASSLDRGRTDTQYF	TGTGCCAGCAGTTTGGACAGGGGGCGAACAGATACGCAGTATTTT
TRBJ2-7	15	NA	NA	TRBV21-1	CAPHGWPDPSYEQYF	TGTGCCCCCCACGGGTGGCCTGATCCCTCCTACGAGCAGTACTTC
TRBJ2-3	16	NA	TRBD2	TRBV2	CASSEGLAGSTDTQYF	TGTGCCAGCAGTGAAGGGTTAGCGGGTAGCACAGATACGCAGTATTTT
TRBJ2-3	14	NA	NA	TRBV30	CALEGLAGTDTQYF	TGTGCCTTGGAGGGGCTAGCTGGCACAGATACGCAGTATTTT
TRBJ1-1	14	few	NA	TRBV6-1	CASSEPTGYTEAFF	TGTGCCAGCAGTGAACCTACAGGGTACACTGAAGCTTTCTTT
TRBJ2-2	16	NA	TRBD2	TRBV7-2	CASSLGGSGRTGELFF	TGTGCCAGCAGCCTCGGTGGTAGCGGGAGGACCGGGGAGCTGTTTTTT
TRBJ1-3	14	NA	NA	TRBV28	CASRSTVSGNTIYF	TGTGCCAGCAGGTCGACAGTATCTGGAAACACCATATATTTT
TRBJ2-3	13	NA	NA	TRBV28	CASSLAGVDTQYF	TGTGCCAGCAGCCTAGCCGGGGTGGATACGCAGTATTTT
TRBJ1-4	13	NA	TRBD1	TRBV19	CASTGTETEKLFF	TGTGCCAGCACCGGGACAGAGACTGAAAAACTGTTTTTT
TRBJ2-7	13	NA	TRBD2	TRBV10-2	CASSGTSAYEQYF	TGCGCCAGCAGTGGGACTAGCGCCTACGAGCAGTACTTC
TRBJ1-1	13	few	NA	TRBV19	CASSIQLRGGAFF	TGTGCCAGTAGTATCCAGTTGAGGGGGGGAGCTTTCTTT
TRBJ2-7	13	NA	TRBD2	TRBV12-3/TRBV12-4	CASKVAGAAEQYF	TGTGCCAGCAAAGTAGCGGGAGCCGCCGAGCAGTACTTC
TRBJ1-5	15	NA	TRBD1	TRBV11-2	CASSFTTGGDQPQHF	TGTGCCAGCAGCTTTACGACAGGGGGGGACCAGCCCCAGCATTTT
TRBJ2-2	13	NA	NA	TRBV3-1/TRBV3-2	CASSQMGPGELFF	TGTGCCAGCAGCCAAATGGGCCCCGGGGAGCTGTTTTTT
TRBJ2-5	15	NA	NA	TRBV5-4	CASSLARTTGETQYF	TGTGCCAGCAGCTTGGCCAGGACTACGGGGGAGACCCAGTACTTC
TRBJ2-1	18	NA	TRBD2	TRBV18	CASSPGLAGGGSYNEQFF	TGTGCCAGCTCACCAGGACTAGCGGGAGGGGGGTCCTACAATGAGCAGTTCTTC
TRBJ1-1	13	NA	NA	TRBV21-1	CASRWGGNTEAFF	TGTGCCAGCCGGTGGGGGGGGAACACTGAAGCTTTCTTT
TRBJ1-5	16	once	TRBD1	TRBV18	CASSPTGGPGNQPQHF	TGTGCCAGCTCACCAACAGGGGGGCCCGGAAATCAGCCCCAGCATTTT
TRBJ1-3	16	NA	NA	TRBV7-6	CASSLAQAGSGNTIYF	TGTGCCAGCAGCTTAGCGCAAGCAGGATCTGGAAACACCATATATTTT
TRBJ2-1	12	NA	NA	TRBV5-4	CASSFDWNEQFF	TGTGCCAGCAGCTTCGACTGGAATGAGCAGTTCTTC
TRBJ2-1	17	NA	TRBD2	TRBV25-1	CASSDMIRAGGYNEQFF	TGTGCCAGCAGTGACATGATTCGAGCGGGAGGGTACAATGAGCAGTTCTTC
TRBJ1-2	15	once	NA	TRBV2	CATLRRTPKSHGYTF	TGTGCCACCCTACGGAGGACCCCTAAGTCCCATGGCTACACCTTC
TRBJ1-1	12	NA	TRBD1	TRBV28	CASHRGRTEAFF	TGTGCCAGCCACAGGGGGAGGACTGAAGCTTTCTTT
TRBJ1-4	14	NA	TRBD1	TRBV5-1	CASSPDRVNEKLFF	TGCGCCAGCAGCCCCGACAGGGTGAACGAAAAACTGTTTTTT
TRBJ1-2	13	NA	NA	TRBV2	CASITGNFGGYTF	TGTGCCAGCATAACAGGGAACTTTGGAGGCTACACCTTC
TRBJ1-2	12	NA	NA	TRBV6-4	CASSDLTGGYTF	TGTGCCAGCAGTGACCTTACAGGCGGCTACACCTTC
TRBJ2-7	14	few	TRBD2	TRBV6-6	CASREDSGRHEQYF	TGTGCCAGCAGAGAAGATAGCGGGAGACACGAGCAGTACTTC
TRBJ1-2	14	NA	NA	TRBV6-5	CASSYLSPDYGYTF	TGTGCCAGCAGTTACTTAAGTCCAGACTATGGCTACACCTTC
TRBJ2-7	14	NA	NA	TRBV7-2	CASSLYTGFYEQYF	TGTGCCAGCAGCTTATACACAGGGTTCTACGAGCAGTACTTC
TRBJ1-2	12	NA	NA	TRBV3-1/TRBV3-2	CASSQGNYGYTF	TGTGCCAGCAGCCAGGGCAACTATGGCTACACCTTC
TRBJ2-3	14	NA	NA	TRBV28	CASTRRGGTDTQYF	TGTGCCAGCACAAGGAGAGGTGGCACAGATACGCAGTATTTT
TRBJ2-7	15	few	TRBD2	TRBV5-4	CASSLSGRAPGEQYF	TGTGCCAGCAGCCTCAGCGGGAGGGCCCCCGGCGAGCAGTACTTC
TRBJ2-7	15	NA	TRBD1	TRBV27	CASSHWGQGSVEQYF	TGTGCCAGCAGCCACTGGGGACAGGGGTCTGTGGAGCAGTACTTC
TRBJ2-3	16	few	TRBD2	TRBV7-6	CASGGTSGRAGDTQYF	TGTGCCAGCGGAGGGACTAGCGGGAGGGCCGGAGATACGCAGTATTTT
TRBJ2-1	15	once	TRBD2	TRBV11-2	CASSSSGATYNEQFF	TGTGCCAGCAGCTCTAGCGGGGCTACCTACAATGAGCAGTTCTTC
TRBJ2-1	18	NA	NA	TRBV13	CASSLDRMKEGGYNEQFF	TGTGCCAGCAGCCTCGATCGTATGAAGGAGGGGGGGTACAATGAGCAGTTCTTC
TRBJ2-5	15	NA	TRBD2	TRBV5-6	CASSLWAGGWETQYF	TGTGCCAGCAGCTTGTGGGCGGGAGGTTGGGAGACCCAGTACTTC
TRBJ2-7	15	NA	TRBD2	TRBV3-1/TRBV3-2	CASSQASGGAYEQYF	TGTGCCAGCAGCCAAGCTAGCGGAGGGGCCTACGAGCAGTACTTC
TRBJ1-3	14	NA	NA	TRBV28	CASLRKRAGNTIYF	TGTGCCAGCCTACGAAAGAGGGCGGGAAACACCATATATTTT
TRBJ2-7	15	NA	TRBD2	TRBV24-1	CATSDRTSGTYEQYF	TGTGCCACCAGTGATCGGACTAGCGGGACCTACGAGCAGTACTTC
TRBJ2-1	16	NA	TRBD2	TRBV5-1	CASSSGLAGVMYEQFF	TGCGCCAGCAGCTCTGGACTAGCGGGAGTTATGTATGAGCAGTTCTTC
TRBJ1-1	12	NA	NA	TRBV2	CASSSVDSEAFF	TGTGCCAGCAGTTCCGTCGACAGTGAAGCTTTCTTT